Listed below are T cell receptor beta chains from one sample, sequenced in a study of blood T cell repertoires in COVID-19. Assay used: immunoSEQ multiplex PCR; TCRdb lists only in-frame clones, some missing. The table lists a few hundred thousand clones, roughly 80% of them singletons. Source material: PBMCs or T cells enriched from blood (not recorded which). These receptors all stem from a man aged 50 or older who had recovered from COVID-19. Each CDR3 is given with its conserved first and last residue. Each record gives: V gene, CDR3 protein.

v_call: TRBV9
cdr3_aa: CASSANVNEQFF

v_call: TRBV5-1
cdr3_aa: CASSLKRTAEAAYEQYF

v_call: TRBV6-5
cdr3_aa: CASNLGTSRGELFF

v_call: TRBV3-1/TRBV3-2
cdr3_aa: CASSLGTGTNQPQHF

v_call: TRBV11-3
cdr3_aa: CASSFALAGTDTQYF

v_call: TRBV12-5
cdr3_aa: CASGLWVDSTNEKLFF

v_call: TRBV27
cdr3_aa: CASSPGYTNEKLFF

v_call: TRBV27
cdr3_aa: CASSPRGTSGRTYEQYF

v_call: TRBV30
cdr3_aa: CAWSVLRTGSSYEQYF

v_call: TRBV7-2
cdr3_aa: CASSFLAGAGGEQYF